The 26 T cell receptor beta chains listed next were all sequenced from one sample in a study of T-cell reconstitution after alpha-beta-depleted transplantation in children. Unique molecular identifiers featured in how the TCRbeta library was prepared. One entry per CDR3 protein results from TCRdb running MiXCR on the PCR reads. The repertoire includes over 550,000 distinct CDR3 sequences, roughly a tenth of them detected once, and 4% sits in the top ten. Source: PBMCs from the stem cell graft donor, taken from the stem cell graft. All receptors come from a human donor who donated a stem cell graft to a child with acute myeloid leukemia.

This clonotype has a count of ten or more. The J gene is TRBJ2-2, the V gene TRBV29-1, with a tentative D call TRBD2 (5 bases). V shed 1 base and J shed 4 bases, with 10 bases lying between them. The germline CDR1 and CDR2 sequences are SQVTM and ANQGSEA. The CDR3 is 14 amino acids. The CDR3 DNA is TGCAGCGTTGAAGCTGACGGACTCACCGGGGAGCTGTTTTTT. Amino acid sequence: CSVEADGLTGELFF.

This clonotype has more than one count but fewer than ten. The V gene is TRBV7-9, the J gene TRBJ1-1; 9 positions match TRBD1. With V trimmed by 4 bases and J by 7 bases, 7 bases remained unmatched. Germline CDR1 is SEHNR and CDR2 is FQNEAQ (reference sequence). This CDR3 spans 14 amino acids. In DNA form, the CDR3 reads TGTGCCAGCAGCTCCCGGGACAGGGCTCATGAAGCTTTCTTT. The encoded protein is CASSSRDRAHEAFF.

The CDR3 DNA follows: TGTGCCAGCACCCACTCCCGGTTTCGCACCGGGGAGCTGTTTTTT. Encoded protein: CASTHSRFRTGELFF. This chain joins TRBV12-3 or TRBV12-4 and TRBJ2-2, with D unclear. CDR3 length: 15 residues. Trimming removed 7 bases from V and 4 bases from J, with 16 bases in between.

This clonotype was observed at least ten times. V is TRBV20-1 and J is TRBJ2-1; D gene unclear. With 0 bases removed from V and 0 bases from J, the gap between germline ends came to 18 bases. Germline-derived CDR1 and CDR2 are DFQATT and SNEGSKA (reference sequence). The CDR3 consists of 18 residues. CDR3 sequence: CSARDWAGLRSSYNEQFF. DNA of the CDR3: TGCAGTGCTAGAGATTGGGCAGGCCTAAGGAGCTCCTACAATGAGCAGTTCTTC.

The chain is built from TRBV7-2 and TRBJ2-5, with 11 bases lining up with TRBD2. From germline, CDR1 is SGHTA and CDR2 FQGNSA. The V segment lost 4 bases and the J segment 4 bases; nucleotides outside the gene matches: 8. The CDR3 has 16 amino acids. Here the CDR3 DNA reads TGTGCCAGCAGCTGGAAACTAGCGGGAGAGGCAGAGACCCAGTACTTC. This codes for CASSWKLAGEAETQYF.

Ten or more counts support this clonotype. The chain joins TRBV12-3 or TRBV12-4 to TRBJ2-7, with TRBD1 matching over 7 bases. This CDR3 has 14 residues. Trimming took 6 bases from V and 0 from J; bases not matched to a gene: 5. The CDR3 DNA is TGTGCCAGCAGGAGCCGGGACAGCTCCTACGAGCAGTACTTC. It translates to CASRSRDSSYEQYF.

In this sample, this clonotype turned up many times. J is TRBJ2-1 and V is TRBV29-1; D is possibly TRBD1 (5 bases). The V end was cut by 4 bases, the J end by 4 bases, with 14 bases between. The CDR3 spans 14 residues. Germline V gene data show CDR1 as SQVTM and CDR2 as ANQGSEA. In nucleotides, the CDR3 is TGCAGCGTTGTAATGTACAGGAGTTACAATGAGCAGTTCTTC. Translation: CSVVMYRSYNEQFF.

This clonotype showed up many times. The chain carries TRBV20-1 and TRBJ2-1; D is unresolved. V lost 2 bases and J lost 7, with 21 bases in between. The CDR3 consists of 16 residues. Germline CDR1 is DFQATT and CDR2 is SNEGSKA (reference sequence). CDR3 region: CSARRTSAVYHNEQFF. Here the CDR3 DNA reads TGCAGTGCTAGAAGGACGTCGGCGGTCTACCATAATGAGCAGTTCTTC.

The chain joins TRBV25-1 to TRBJ2-1; a possible D gene is TRBD2 (5 bases). The CDR3 has 14 amino acids. Trimming pared 4 bases from V and 7 bases from J, leaving 14 bases between. Germline CDR1 MGHDK, CDR2 SYGVNS. The CDR3 sequence is CASSVYTSENEQFF. Here the CDR3 DNA reads TGTGCCAGCAGTGTTTATACTAGTGAGAATGAGCAGTTCTTC. Full variable domain (rest looked up from reference TRBV25-1 and TRBJ2-1): EADIYQTPRYLVIGTGKKITLECSQTMGHDKMYWYQQDPGMELHLIHYSYGVNSTEKGDLSSESTVSRIRTEHFPLTLESARPSHTSQYLCASSVYTSENEQFFGPGTRLTVL.

This clonotype was detected many times. The chain combines TRBV12-3 or TRBV12-4 with TRBJ2-4; a weak D match, TRBD2 (6 bases). The V end was cut by 4 bases, the J end by 7 bases, with 20 bases between. This CDR3 comprises 16 residues. CDR3 sequence (DNA): TGTGCCAGCAGTTCGTCCCTACCGGGACTCGGGAACATTCAGTACTTC. Protein sequence: CASSSSLPGLGNIQYF.

This clonotype is labeled as medium-sized. The chain carries TRBV20-1 and TRBJ2-1; D perhaps matches TRBD2 (6 bases). Germline CDR1 reads DFQATT; CDR2 reads SNEGSKA (reference sequence). This CDR3 has 16 residues. V dropped 2 bases and J dropped 6 bases, with 20 bases sitting between them. The CDR3, as DNA: TGCAGTGCTAGACTCCCTTACGGGAGAACTCGCAATGAGCAGTTCTTC. Amino acid sequence: CSARLPYGRTRNEQFF.

This clonotype was seen a few times. V is TRBV25-1 and J is TRBJ1-4; a possible D gene is TRBD1 (5 bases). Trimming pared 7 bases from V and 8 bases from J, leaving 17 bases between. This CDR3 contains 14 residues. CDR1 is MGHDK, CDR2 SYGVNS, per germline. The CDR3 DNA reads as TGTGCCAGCATGGCAGGGACCCGAGGGGAAAAACTGTTTTTT. This encodes CASMAGTRGEKLFF. Drawing the rest from reference TRBV25-1 and TRBJ1-4, the complete variable domain is EADIYQTPRYLVIGTGKKITLECSQTMGHDKMYWYQQDPGMELHLIHYSYGVNSTEKGDLSSESTVSRIRTEHFPLTLESARPSHTSQYLCASMAGTRGEKLFFGSGTQLSVL.

The chain combines TRBV6-8 with TRBJ2-1; D possibly corresponds to TRBD2 (6 bases). The CDR3 covers 17 residues. The V gene's germline CDR1 is MNHGY and CDR2 SAAAGT. The V gene lost 2 bases and the J gene lost 10 bases, with 24 bases spanning the gap. CDR3 sequence reads: CASSYSERRGPFGEQFF. DNA for the CDR3: TGTGCCAGCAGTTACAGCGAAAGGAGGGGTCCTTTTGGGGAGCAGTTCTTC.

This clonotype has more than one count but fewer than ten. The V gene is TRBV28, the J gene TRBJ2-3; D is unclear. V shed 5 bases and J shed 4 bases, with 19 bases lying between them. This CDR3 comprises 16 residues. Germline assignment: CDR1 MDHEN and CDR2 SYDVKM. CDR3 sequence reads: CASSSPGGGRPDTQYF. DNA of the CDR3: TGTGCCAGCAGTAGCCCCGGCGGTGGGCGCCCAGATACGCAGTATTTT.

Here the CDR3 DNA reads TGTGCCAGCAGCCCACAGGGGGCCCACAGCGAGCAGTACTTC. It specifies CASSPQGAHSEQYF. The rearrangement uses TRBV12-3 or TRBV12-4 and TRBJ2-7; 9 bases match TRBD1. CDR3 length: 14 residues. The V and J ends lost 6 bases and 6 bases, in that order; junction bases with no gene match: 9.

The sample holds a few counts of this clonotype. This rearrangement joins TRBV27 to TRBJ2-4; 9 nucleotides line up with TRBD1. The CDR3 is 19 amino acids. The germline V gene has CDR1 MNHEY and CDR2 SMNVEV (reference sequence). V shed 2 bases and J 1 base; nucleotides not matched to a gene: 12. CDR3 nucleotides: TGTGCCAGCAGTTTACGTCCGGGACAGGGAGGGTGGGCCAAAAACATTCAGTACTTC. This codes for CASSLRPGQGGWAKNIQYF.

This sequence joins TRBV24-1 and TRBJ2-3, with D hard to call. Between the trimmed V and J ends, which lost 2 bases and 0 bases, there was a span of 14 bases. The CDR3 is made up of 17 amino acids. Germline lookup yields CDR1 KGHDR and CDR2 SFDVKD. CDR3 nucleotide sequence: TGTGCCACCAGTGATTCCCGGAGACAAGCTAGCACAGATACGCAGTATTTT. Translation gives CATSDSRRQASTDTQYF.

This clonotype showed up just a few times. The chain couples TRBV7-9 to TRBJ2-1, with TRBD2 matching 7 bases. Germline V gives CDR1 SEHNR, CDR2 FQNEAQ (reference sequence). CDR3 length: 14 amino acids. Trimming cost V 4 bases and J 5 bases; bases outside gene matches: 5. The CDR3 DNA reads TGTGCCAGCAGCTCCCCGGGGGGTAACAATGAGCAGTTCTTC. It is translated as CASSSPGGNNEQFF.

This clonotype was picked up a small number of times. The chain recombines TRBV4-3 with TRBJ2-7; 9 positions match TRBD2. This CDR3 spans 15 amino acids. CDR1 LGHNA and CDR2 YSLEER come from the germline V gene. V dropped 1 base and J dropped 6; count of bases not matched to a gene: 7. Here the CDR3 DNA reads TGCGCCAGCAGCCAAGTTGGGCGGGAGGGAGGCGAGCAGTACTTC. Translated: CASSQVGREGGEQYF.

In nucleotides, the CDR3 is TGCGCCAGCAGCTTGCCCGTTAAAGAGACCCAGTACTTC. Its protein is CASSLPVKETQYF. This chain joins TRBV5-1 and TRBJ2-5; no definite D call. Germline lookup yields CDR1 SGHRS and CDR2 YFSETQ. This CDR3 spans 13 amino acids. The V end lost 1 base, the J end lost 3 bases, and 7 bases lay between the germline ends.

This sequence joins TRBV20-1 and TRBJ2-7, with 8 nucleotides matching TRBD1. The V gene's germline CDR1 is DFQATT and CDR2 SNEGSKA (reference sequence). With 2 bases clipped from V and 6 bases from J, the junction kept 12 bases outside the gene matches. CDR3 size: 15 residues. CDR3 protein: CSARRQGATLREQYF. DNA for the CDR3: TGCAGTGCTAGACGGCAGGGGGCAACTCTACGCGAGCAGTACTTC.

The chain recombines TRBV11-2 with TRBJ2-7, with D unclear. Germline V gene lookup returns CDR1 SGHAT and CDR2 FQNNGV. This CDR3 is built from 15 residues. The germline V and J ends were trimmed by 7 bases and 0 bases, with 16 bases remaining between them. The CDR3 loop reads CASKTHLPRSYEQYF. Here the CDR3 DNA reads TGTGCCAGCAAAACACACCTACCCCGCTCCTACGAGCAGTACTTC.

This clonotype was counted at least ten times. V and J are TRBV6-6 and TRBJ1-4; no reliable D call. The CDR3 has 15 residues. The V gene's germline CDR1 is MNHNY and CDR2 SVGAGI (reference sequence). The V end was cut by 6 bases, the J end by 7 bases, with 18 bases between. Here the CDR3 reads CASRDPAGTLEKLFF. Here the CDR3 DNA reads TGTGCCAGCAGAGACCCGGCAGGCACACTTGAAAAACTGTTTTTT.

This chain connects TRBV27 to TRBJ2-3; 8 bases are a match to TRBD2. V was clipped by 2 bases and J by 3 bases; unmatched bases: 4. Germline CDR1 MNHEY, CDR2 SMNVEV (reference sequence). This CDR3 contains 15 residues. CDR3 in amino acids: CASSLRERGTDTQYF. In DNA form, the CDR3 reads TGTGCCAGCAGTTTACGGGAGCGGGGGACAGATACGCAGTATTTT.

The sample holds a few counts of this clonotype. The chain links TRBV12-3 or TRBV12-4 to TRBJ2-7; 7 nucleotides agree with TRBD2. V trimming: 3 bases; J trimming: 1 base; junction bases outside the gene matches: 15. The CDR3 sequence is 18 residues long. The CDR3, as DNA: TGTGCCAGCAGTTTGAGACGGGGTCCGGGAGGCCTATCCTACGAGCAGTACTTC. Amino acids: CASSLRRGPGGLSYEQYF.

This clonotype was seen many times. The rearrangement uses TRBV2 and TRBJ1-4, with 11 bases aligning to TRBD1. The germline CDR1 and CDR2 sequences are SNHLY and FYNNEI. This CDR3 is 12 amino acids long. After removal of 6 bases from V and 11 bases from J, the junction contained 2 bases not matched to a gene. The CDR3 loop reads CASSGDRGKLFF. CDR3 nucleotide sequence: TGTGCCAGCAGCGGGGACAGGGGGAAACTGTTTTTT.